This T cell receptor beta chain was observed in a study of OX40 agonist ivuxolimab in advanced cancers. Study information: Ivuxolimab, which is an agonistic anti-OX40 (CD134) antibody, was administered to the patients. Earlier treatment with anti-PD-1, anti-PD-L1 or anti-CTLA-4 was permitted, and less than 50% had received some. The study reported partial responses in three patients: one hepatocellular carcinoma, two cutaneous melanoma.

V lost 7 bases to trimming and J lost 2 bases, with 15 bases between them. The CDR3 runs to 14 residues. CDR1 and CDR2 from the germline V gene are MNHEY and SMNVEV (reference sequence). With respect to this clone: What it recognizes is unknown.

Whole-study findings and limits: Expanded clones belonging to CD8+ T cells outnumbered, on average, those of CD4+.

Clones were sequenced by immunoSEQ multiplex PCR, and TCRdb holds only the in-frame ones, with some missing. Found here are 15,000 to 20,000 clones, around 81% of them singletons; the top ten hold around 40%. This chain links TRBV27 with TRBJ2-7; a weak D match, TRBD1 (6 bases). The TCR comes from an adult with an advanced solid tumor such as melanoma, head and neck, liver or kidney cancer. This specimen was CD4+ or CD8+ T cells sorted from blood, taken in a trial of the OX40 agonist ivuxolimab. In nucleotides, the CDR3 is TGTGCCAGCAAAACTTGGACAGAACCCTACGAGCAGTACTTC. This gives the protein CASKTWTEPYEQYF.